The TCR beta chain under discussion was sequenced for a study of long-term antiretroviral therapy in people with HIV. immunoSEQ v3.0 was run at survey level. This table comes from immunoSEQ multiplex PCR, and its TCRdb copy is limited to in-frame clones, with some not included. The table has some 27,000 clones, 79% seen once. Sequenced here: unsorted PBMCs, sampled 2.1 years after starting antiretroviral therapy. The origin of this receptor is a man aged 25-40 years with HIV.

CDR3 sequence: CASSLSGGSGTQYF. The CDR3 DNA is TGTGCCAGCAGTCTTAGCGGGGGTAGTGGTACGCAGTATTTT. The V gene is TRBV27, the J gene TRBJ2-3; TRBD2 matches at 9 bases. In germline, CDR1 is MNHEY, CDR2 SMNVEV (reference sequence). The trim removed 5 bases at V and 8 bases at J, leaving 8 bases unmatched. The CDR3 is made up of 14 amino acids.